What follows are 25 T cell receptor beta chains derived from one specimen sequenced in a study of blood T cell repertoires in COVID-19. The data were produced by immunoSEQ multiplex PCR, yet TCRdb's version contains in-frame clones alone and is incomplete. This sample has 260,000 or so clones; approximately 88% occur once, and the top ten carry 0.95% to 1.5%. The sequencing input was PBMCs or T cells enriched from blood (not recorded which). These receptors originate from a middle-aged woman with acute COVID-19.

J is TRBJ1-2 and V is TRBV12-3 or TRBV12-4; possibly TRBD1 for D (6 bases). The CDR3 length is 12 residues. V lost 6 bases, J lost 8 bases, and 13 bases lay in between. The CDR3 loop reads CASSPGEWGYTF. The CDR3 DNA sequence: TGTGCCAGCAGCCCAGGGGAATGGGGCTACACCTTC.

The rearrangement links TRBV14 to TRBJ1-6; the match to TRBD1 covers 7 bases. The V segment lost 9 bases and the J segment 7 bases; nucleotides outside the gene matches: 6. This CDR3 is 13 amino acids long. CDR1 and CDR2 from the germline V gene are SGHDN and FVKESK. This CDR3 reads CARRRQGNSPLHF. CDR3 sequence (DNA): TGTGCCAGGAGGAGACAGGGAAATTCACCCCTCCACTTT.

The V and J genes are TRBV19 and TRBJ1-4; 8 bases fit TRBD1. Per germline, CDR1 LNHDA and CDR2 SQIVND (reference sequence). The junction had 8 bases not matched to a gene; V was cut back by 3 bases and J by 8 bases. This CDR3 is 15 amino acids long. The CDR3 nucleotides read TGTGCCAGTAGTATTCTCAGGGGGCGCTGGGAAAAACTGTTTTTT. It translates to CASSILRGRWEKLFF.

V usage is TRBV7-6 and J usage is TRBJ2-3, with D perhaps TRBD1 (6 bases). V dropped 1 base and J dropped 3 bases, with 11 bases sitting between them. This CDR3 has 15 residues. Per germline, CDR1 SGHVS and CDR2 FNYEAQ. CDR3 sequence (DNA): TGTGCCAGCAGCTTAGTTGGGGGCGCGACAGATACGCAGTATTTT. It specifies CASSLVGGATDTQYF.

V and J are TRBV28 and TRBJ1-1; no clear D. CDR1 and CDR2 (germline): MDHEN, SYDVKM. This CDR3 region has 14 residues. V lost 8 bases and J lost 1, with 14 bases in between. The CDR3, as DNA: TGTGCCAGCCAGCTACCGGGTCGGAACACTGAAGCTTTCTTT. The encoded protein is CASQLPGRNTEAFF. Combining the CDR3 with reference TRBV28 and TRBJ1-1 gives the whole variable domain DVKVTQSSRYLVKRTGEKVFLECVQDMDHENMFWYRQDPGLGLRLIYFSYDVKMKEKGDIPEGYSVSREKKERFSLILESASTNQTSMYLCASQLPGRNTEAFFGQGTRLTVV.

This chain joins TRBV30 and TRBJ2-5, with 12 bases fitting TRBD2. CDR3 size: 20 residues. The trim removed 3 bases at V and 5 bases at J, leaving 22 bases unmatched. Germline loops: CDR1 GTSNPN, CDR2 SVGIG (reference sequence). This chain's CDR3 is CAWSAPDWRLAGEGGETQYF. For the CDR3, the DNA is TGTGCCTGGAGCGCGCCCGACTGGAGACTAGCGGGAGAAGGGGGGGAGACCCAGTACTTC.

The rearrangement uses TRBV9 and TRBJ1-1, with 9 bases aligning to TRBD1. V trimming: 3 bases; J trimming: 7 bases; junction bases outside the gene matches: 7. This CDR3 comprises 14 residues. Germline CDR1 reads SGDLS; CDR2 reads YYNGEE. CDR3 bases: TGTGCCAGCAGCGGGGACAGGGAGAGAGGTGAAGCTTTCTTT. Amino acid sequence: CASSGDRERGEAFF.

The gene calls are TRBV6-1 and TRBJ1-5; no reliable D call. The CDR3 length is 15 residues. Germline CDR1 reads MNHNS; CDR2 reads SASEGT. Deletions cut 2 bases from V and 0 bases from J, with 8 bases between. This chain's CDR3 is CASSELPNSNQPQHF. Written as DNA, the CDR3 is TGTGCCAGCAGTGAATTACCTAATAGCAATCAGCCCCAGCATTTT.

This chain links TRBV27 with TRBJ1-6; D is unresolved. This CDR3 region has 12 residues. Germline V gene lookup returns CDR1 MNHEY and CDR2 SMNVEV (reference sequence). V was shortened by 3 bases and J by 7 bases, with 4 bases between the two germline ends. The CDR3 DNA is TGTGCCAGCAGTTTGGAGAATTCACCCCTCCACTTT. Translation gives CASSLENSPLHF.

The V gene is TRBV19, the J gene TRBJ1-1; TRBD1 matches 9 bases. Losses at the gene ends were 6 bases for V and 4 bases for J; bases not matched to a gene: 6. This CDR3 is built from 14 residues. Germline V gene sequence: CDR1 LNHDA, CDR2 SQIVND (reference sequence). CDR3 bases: TGTGCCAGTAGCCTGGGACAGGGAGGCACTGAAGCTTTCTTT. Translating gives CASSLGQGGTEAFF.

The DNA of the CDR3 is TGTGCCAGCAGCTCGCTTCCGGTCGGCGGGAATTGGGAGCAGTACGTC. It is translated as CASSSLPVGGNWEQYV. The rearrangement joins TRBV11-2 to TRBJ2-7; tentative D call: TRBD2 (6 bases). Germline lookup yields CDR1 SGHAT and CDR2 FQNNGV. The CDR3 contains 16 residues. V shed 4 bases and J shed 7 bases, with 23 bases lying between them.

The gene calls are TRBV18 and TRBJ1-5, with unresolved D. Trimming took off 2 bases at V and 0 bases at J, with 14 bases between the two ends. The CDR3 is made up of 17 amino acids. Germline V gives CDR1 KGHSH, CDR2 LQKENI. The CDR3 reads CASSPTPADYSNQPQHF. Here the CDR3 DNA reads TGTGCCAGCTCACCAACGCCGGCCGACTATAGCAATCAGCCCCAGCATTTT. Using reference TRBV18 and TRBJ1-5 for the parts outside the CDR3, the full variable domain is NAGVMQNPRHLVRRRGQEARLRCSPMKGHSHVYWYRQLPEEGLKFMVYLQKENIIDESGMPKERFSAEFPKEGPSILRIQQVVRGDSAAYFCASSPTPADYSNQPQHFGDGTRLSIL.

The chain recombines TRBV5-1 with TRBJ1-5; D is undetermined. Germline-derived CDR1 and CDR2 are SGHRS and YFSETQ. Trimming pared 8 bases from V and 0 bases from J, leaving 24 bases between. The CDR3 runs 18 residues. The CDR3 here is CARNKPRRQEGSNQPQHF. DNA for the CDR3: TGCGCCAGGAACAAACCGCGAAGGCAGGAGGGTAGCAATCAGCCCCAGCATTTT.

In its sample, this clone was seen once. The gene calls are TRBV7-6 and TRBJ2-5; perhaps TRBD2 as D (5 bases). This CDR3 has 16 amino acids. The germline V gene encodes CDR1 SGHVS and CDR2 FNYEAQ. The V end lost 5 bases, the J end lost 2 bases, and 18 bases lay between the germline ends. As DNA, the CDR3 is TGTGCCAGCAGCCCGCGGAGGAGCGGATCTCAAGAGACCCAGTACTTC. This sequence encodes CASSPRRSGSQETQYF.

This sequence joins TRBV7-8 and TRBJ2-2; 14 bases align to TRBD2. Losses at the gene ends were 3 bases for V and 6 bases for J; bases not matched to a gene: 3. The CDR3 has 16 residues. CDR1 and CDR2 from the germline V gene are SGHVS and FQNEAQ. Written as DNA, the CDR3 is TGTGCCAGCAGCTTGGGACTAGCGGGAGCGGCCGGGGAGCTGTTTTTT. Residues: CASSLGLAGAAGELFF.

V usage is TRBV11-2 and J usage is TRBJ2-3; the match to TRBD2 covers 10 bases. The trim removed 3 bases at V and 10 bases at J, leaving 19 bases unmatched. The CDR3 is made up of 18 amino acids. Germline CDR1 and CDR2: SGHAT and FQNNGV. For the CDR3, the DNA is TGTGCCAGCAGCTTCCGCCAAAACCCAGCGGGAGGGGTTTCCGCGCAGTATTTT. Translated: CASSFRQNPAGGVSAQYF.

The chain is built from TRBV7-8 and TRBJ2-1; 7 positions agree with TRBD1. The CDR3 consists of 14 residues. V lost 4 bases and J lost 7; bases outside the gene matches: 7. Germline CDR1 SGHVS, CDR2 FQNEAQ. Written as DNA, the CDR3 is TGTGCCAGCAGCTCCCCGACAGGGAGAAATGAGCAGTTCTTC. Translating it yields CASSSPTGRNEQFF.

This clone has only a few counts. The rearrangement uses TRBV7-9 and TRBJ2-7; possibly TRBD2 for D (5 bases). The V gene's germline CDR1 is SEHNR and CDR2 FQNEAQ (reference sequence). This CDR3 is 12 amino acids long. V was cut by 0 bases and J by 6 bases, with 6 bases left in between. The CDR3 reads CASSLARGEQYF. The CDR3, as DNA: TGTGCCAGCAGCTTAGCCCGGGGCGAGCAGTACTTC.

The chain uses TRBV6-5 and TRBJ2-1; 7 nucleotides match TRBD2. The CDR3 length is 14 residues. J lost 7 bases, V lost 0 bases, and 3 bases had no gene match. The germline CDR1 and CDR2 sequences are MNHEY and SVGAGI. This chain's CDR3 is CASSYSGGGNEQFF. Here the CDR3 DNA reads TGTGCCAGCAGTTACTCTGGGGGGGGGAATGAGCAGTTCTTC.

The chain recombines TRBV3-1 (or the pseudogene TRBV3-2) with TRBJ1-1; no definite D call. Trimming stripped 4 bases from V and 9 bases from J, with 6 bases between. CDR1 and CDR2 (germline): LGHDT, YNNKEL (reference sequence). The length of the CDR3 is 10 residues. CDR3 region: CASSRGKAFF. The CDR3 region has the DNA TGTGCCAGCAGCCGCGGCAAAGCTTTCTTT.

Here the CDR3 reads CASSLQAASTDTQYF. DNA for the CDR3: TGTGCCAGCAGCCTACAGGCGGCTAGCACAGATACGCAGTATTTT. The chain has TRBV6-2 or TRBV6-3 and TRBJ2-3; the D gene is possibly TRBD1 (5 bases). The V end was cut by 6 bases, the J end by 0 bases, with 13 bases between. Germline CDR1 reads MNHEY; CDR2 reads SVGEGT. This CDR3 is 15 amino acids long.

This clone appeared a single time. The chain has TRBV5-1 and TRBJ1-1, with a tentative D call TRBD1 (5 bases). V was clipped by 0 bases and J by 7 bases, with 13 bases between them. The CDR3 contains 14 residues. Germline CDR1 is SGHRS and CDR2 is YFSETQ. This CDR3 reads CASSLARQGGEAFF. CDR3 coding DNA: TGCGCCAGCAGCTTGGCCCGGCAGGGAGGTGAAGCTTTCTTT.

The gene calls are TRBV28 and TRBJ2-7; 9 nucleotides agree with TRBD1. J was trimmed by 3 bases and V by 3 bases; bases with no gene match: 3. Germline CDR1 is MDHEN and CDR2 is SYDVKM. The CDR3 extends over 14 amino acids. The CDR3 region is CASSLRDRVYEQYF. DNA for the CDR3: TGTGCCAGCAGTTTGAGGGACAGGGTCTACGAGCAGTACTTC.

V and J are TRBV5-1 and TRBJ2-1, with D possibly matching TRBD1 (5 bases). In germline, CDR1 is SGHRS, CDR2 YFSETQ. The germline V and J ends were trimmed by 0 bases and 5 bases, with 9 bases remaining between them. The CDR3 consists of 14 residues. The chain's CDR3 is CASSLEGADNEQFF. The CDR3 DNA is TGCGCCAGCAGCTTGGAAGGGGCGGACAATGAGCAGTTCTTC. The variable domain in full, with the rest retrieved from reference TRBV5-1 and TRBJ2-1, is KAGVTQTPRYLIKTRGQQVTLSCSPISGHRSVSWYQQTPGQGLQFLFEYFSETQRNKGNFPGRFSGRQFSNSRSEMNVSTLELGDSALYLCASSLEGADNEQFFGPGTRLTVL.

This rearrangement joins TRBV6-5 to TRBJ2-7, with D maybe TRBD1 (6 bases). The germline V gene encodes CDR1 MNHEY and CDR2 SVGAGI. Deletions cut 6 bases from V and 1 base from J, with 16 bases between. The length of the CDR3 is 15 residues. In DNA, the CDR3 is TGTGCCAGCAGAACGGAGGACAGAAGTTCCTACGAGCAGTACTTC. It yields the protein CASRTEDRSSYEQYF.